This TCR beta chain was recorded in a study of blood T cell repertoires in COVID-19. Study-wide context: Whether acute or convalescent, the COVID-19 samples came from the United States, Italy and Spain. PBMCs, B-cell-depleted T cells, or T cells provided the cDNA or gDNA that made up the material.

Unmatched junction bases numbered 13, after V lost 0 bases and J lost 8 bases. The length of the CDR3 is 17 residues. From germline, CDR1 is SGHAT and CDR2 FQNNGV. Assay: immunoSEQ multiplex PCR; the TCRdb copy retains only in-frame clones and omits some. Here the sample spans 200,000 to 250,000 clones, around 80% being singletons. Donors were grouped by their self-reported clinical history. The source of this sequence is a man in his 60s who had recovered from COVID-19. V gene TRBV11-2 combines with J gene TRBJ1-2; the match to TRBD1 covers 9 bases. Sequenced material: PBMCs or T cells enriched from blood (not recorded which). The CDR3 coding sequence is TGTGCCAGCAGCTTAGATGCACAGGGGGCCGCCATAGGCGGCTACACCTTC. It translates to CASSLDAQGAAIGGYTF.